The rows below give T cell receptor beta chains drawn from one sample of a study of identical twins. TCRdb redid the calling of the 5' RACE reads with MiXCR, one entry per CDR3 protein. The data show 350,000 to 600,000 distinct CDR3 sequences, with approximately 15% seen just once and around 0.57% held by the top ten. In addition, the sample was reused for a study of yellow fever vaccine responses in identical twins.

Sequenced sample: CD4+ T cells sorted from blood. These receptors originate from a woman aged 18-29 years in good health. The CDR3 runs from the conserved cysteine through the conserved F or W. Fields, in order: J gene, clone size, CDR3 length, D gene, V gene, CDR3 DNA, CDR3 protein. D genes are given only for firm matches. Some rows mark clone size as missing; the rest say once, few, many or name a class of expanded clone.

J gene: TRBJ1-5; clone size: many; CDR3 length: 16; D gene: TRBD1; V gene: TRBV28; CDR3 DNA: TGTGCCAGCAGGCCCTGGACAGGGATGGGCAATCAGCCCCAGCATTTT; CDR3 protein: CASRPWTGMGNQPQHF
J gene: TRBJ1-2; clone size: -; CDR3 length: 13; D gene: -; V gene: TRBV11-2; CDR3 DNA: TGTGCCAGCAGCTTAGTTTTAGACTATGGCTACACCTTC; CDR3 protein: CASSLVLDYGYTF
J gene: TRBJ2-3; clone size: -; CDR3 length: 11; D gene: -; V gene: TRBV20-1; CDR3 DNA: TGCAGTGCTAGCACGGGTGATACGCAGTATTTT; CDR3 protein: CSASTGDTQYF
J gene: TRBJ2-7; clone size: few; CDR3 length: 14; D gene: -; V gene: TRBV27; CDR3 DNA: TGTGCCAGCAGTTCGAGCGGGTACGCCTACGAGCAGTACTTC; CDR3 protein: CASSSSGYAYEQYF
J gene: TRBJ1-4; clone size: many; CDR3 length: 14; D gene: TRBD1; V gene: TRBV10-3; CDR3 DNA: TGTGCCATCAGGGGGGAGACAGGGTCGAATTCCCTGTTTTTT; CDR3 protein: CAIRGETGSNSLFF
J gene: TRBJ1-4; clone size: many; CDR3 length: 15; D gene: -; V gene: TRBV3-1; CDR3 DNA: TGTGCCAGCAGCCAAGAGGCACGGGGTGGGGAAAAACTGTTTTTT; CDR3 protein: CASSQEARGGEKLFF
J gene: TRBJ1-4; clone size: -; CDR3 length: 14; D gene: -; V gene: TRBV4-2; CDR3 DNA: TGTGCCAGCAGCCAGATGACGGCTGGGGAAAAACTGTTTTTT; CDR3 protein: CASSQMTAGEKLFF
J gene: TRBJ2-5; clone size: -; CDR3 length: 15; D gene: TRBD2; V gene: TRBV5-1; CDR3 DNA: TGCGCCAGCAGCTTGGCCGGGGGGGATGGAGAGACCCAGTACTTC; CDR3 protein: CASSLAGGDGETQYF
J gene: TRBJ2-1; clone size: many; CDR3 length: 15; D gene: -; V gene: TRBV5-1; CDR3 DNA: TGCGCCAGCAGCTTGGCCACAGACTCCTACAATGAGCAGTTCTTC; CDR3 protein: CASSLATDSYNEQFF
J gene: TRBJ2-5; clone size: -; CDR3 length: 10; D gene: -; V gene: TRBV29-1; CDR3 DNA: TGCAGCGGTGGGTTAGAAGACCAGTACTTC; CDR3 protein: CSGGLEDQYF
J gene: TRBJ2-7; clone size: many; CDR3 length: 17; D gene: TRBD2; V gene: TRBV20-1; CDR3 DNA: TGCAGTGCCATTAGCGGGCTGAATACCATAAAATACTACGAGCAGTACTTC; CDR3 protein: CSAISGLNTIKYYEQYF
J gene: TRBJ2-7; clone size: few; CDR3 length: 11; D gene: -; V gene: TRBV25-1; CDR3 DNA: TGTGCCAGCAGTGAGTTGGCGAAGCAGTACTTC; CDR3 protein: CASSELAKQYF
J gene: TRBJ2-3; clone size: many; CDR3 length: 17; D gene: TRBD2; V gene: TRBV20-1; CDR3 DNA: TGCAGTGCTATCTCCCCCGGACTAGGGACGAGCACAGATACGCAGTATTTT; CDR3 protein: CSAISPGLGTSTDTQYF
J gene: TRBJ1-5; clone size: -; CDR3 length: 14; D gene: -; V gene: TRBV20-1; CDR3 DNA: TGCAGTGCTAAAACCGGGACAAGCAATCAGCCCCAGCATTTT; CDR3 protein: CSAKTGTSNQPQHF
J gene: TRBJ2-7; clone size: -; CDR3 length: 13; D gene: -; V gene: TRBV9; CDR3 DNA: TGTGCCAGCAGCGTAGGGTCAGCCTACGAGCAGTACTTC; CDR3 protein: CASSVGSAYEQYF
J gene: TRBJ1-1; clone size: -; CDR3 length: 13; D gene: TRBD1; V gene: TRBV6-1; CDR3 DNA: TGTGCCAGCAGGCGGACAGGTAACACTGAAGCTTTCTTT; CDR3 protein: CASRRTGNTEAFF
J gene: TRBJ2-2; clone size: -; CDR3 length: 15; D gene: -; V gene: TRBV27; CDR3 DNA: TGTGCCAGCAGTTTAACGTTTTCGAACACCGGGGAGCTGTTTTTT; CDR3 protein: CASSLTFSNTGELFF
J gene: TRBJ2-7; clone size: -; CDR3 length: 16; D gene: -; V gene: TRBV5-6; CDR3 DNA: TGTGCCAGGGGCTCTGGGGTTGCGGGATACTCCTACGAGCAGTACTTC; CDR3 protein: CARGSGVAGYSYEQYF
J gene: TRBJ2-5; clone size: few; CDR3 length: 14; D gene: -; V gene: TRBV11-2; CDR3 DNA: TGTGCCAGCAGCTTACAGCCAGGAGGGGAGACCCAGTACTTC; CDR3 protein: CASSLQPGGETQYF
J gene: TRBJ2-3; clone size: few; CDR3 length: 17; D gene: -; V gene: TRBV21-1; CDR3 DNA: TGTGCCAGCAGCCCCCCGGGACTAGCGGCTAGCACAGATACGCAGTATTTT; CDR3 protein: CASSPPGLAASTDTQYF
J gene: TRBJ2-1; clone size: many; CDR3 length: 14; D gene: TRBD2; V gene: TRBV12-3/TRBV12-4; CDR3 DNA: TGTGCCAGCAGTTTAGCAGGGACTACCAATGAGCAGTTCTTC; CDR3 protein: CASSLAGTTNEQFF
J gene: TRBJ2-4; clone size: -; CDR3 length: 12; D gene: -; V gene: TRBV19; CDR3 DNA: TGTGCCAGTACCGGGGCCCGGGCCATTCAGTACTTC; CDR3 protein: CASTGARAIQYF
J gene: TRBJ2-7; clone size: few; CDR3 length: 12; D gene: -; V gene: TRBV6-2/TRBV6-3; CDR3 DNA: TGTGCCAGCAGTTACCCACAGTACGAGCAGTACTTC; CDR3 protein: CASSYPQYEQYF
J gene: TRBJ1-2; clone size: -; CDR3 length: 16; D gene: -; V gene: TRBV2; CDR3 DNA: TGTGCCAGCATCGTAAACACAGGAGCGAGGGGGTATGGCTACACCTTC; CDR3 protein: CASIVNTGARGYGYTF
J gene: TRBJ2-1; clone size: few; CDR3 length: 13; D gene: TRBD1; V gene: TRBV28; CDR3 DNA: TGTGCCAGCACCGTGGGACAGACCAATGAGCAGTTCTTC; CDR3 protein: CASTVGQTNEQFF
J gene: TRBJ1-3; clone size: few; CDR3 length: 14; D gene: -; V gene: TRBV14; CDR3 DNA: TGTGCCAGCAGCCAATTCAGGGTCAGAAACACCATATATTTT; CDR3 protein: CASSQFRVRNTIYF
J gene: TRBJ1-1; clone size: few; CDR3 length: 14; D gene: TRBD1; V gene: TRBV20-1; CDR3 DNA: TGCAGTGCTAGAGAAGGGACAGGGAACACTGAAGCTTTCTTT; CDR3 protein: CSAREGTGNTEAFF
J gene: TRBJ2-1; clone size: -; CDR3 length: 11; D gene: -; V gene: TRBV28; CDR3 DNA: TGTGCCAGCACGGGAGCGAATGAGCAGTTCTTC; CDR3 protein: CASTGANEQFF
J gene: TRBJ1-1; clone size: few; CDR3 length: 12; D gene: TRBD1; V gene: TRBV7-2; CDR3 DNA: TGTGCCAGCAGCCAACAGGGGGCGGCTGCTTTCTTT; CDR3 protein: CASSQQGAAAFF
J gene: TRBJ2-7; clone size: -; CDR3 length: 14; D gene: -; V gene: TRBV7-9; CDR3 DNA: TGTGCCAGCAGCTCTCCGGGACGCCCCTACGAGCAGTACTTC; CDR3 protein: CASSSPGRPYEQYF
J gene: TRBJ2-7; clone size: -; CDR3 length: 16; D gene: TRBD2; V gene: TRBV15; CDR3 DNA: TGTGCCACCAGCCTTAATCGACTAGCGGGAGATATCGAGCAGTACTTC; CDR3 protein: CATSLNRLAGDIEQYF
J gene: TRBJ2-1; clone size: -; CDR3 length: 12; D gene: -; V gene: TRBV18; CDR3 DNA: TGTGCCAGCAAAACAGGGTTGAATGAGCAGTTCTTC; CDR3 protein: CASKTGLNEQFF
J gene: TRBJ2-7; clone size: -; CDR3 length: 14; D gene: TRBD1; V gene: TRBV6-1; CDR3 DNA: TGTGCCAGCAGACCCCAGGGGGACCCCTACGAGCAGTACTTC; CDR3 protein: CASRPQGDPYEQYF
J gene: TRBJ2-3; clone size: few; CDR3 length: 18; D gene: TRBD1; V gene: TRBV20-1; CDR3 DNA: TGCAGTGTTCTCTACGAGGGCCCGAGGGGGCATAGCACAGATACGCAGTATTTT; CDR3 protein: CSVLYEGPRGHSTDTQYF
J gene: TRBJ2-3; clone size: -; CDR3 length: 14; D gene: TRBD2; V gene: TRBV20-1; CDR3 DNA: TGCAGTGCTAGAACGACTAGCGGGGGAGATACGCAGTATTTT; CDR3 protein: CSARTTSGGDTQYF
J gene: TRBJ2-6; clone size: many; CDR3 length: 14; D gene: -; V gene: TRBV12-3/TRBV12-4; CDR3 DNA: TGCGCCAGCCGGGGGAGCTCTGGGGCCAACGTCCTGACTTTC; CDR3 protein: CASRGSSGANVLTF
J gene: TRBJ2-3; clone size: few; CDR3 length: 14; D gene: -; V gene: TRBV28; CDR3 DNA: TGTGCCAGCAGCCAGGCGGGGCCCACAGATACGCAGTATTTT; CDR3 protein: CASSQAGPTDTQYF
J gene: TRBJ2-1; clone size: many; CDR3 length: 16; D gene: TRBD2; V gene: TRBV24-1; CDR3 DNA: TGTGCCACCAGTGGGCTTAGCGGGAGCTCCTACAATGAGCAGTTCTTC; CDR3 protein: CATSGLSGSSYNEQFF
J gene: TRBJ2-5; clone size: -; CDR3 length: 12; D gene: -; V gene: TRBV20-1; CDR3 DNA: TGCAGTGCATTCGACGCCGTGGAGACCCAGTACTTC; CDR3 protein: CSAFDAVETQYF
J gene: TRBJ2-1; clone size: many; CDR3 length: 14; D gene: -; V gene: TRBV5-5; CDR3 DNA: TGTGCCAGCAGCTTGGAATTGCGGTTCGATGAGCAGTTCTTC; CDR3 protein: CASSLELRFDEQFF
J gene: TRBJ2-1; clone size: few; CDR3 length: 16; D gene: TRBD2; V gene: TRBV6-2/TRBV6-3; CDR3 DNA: TGTGCCAGCAGTTCGCAGAGCGGGAGGCCCTACAATGAGCAGTTCTTC; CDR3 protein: CASSSQSGRPYNEQFF
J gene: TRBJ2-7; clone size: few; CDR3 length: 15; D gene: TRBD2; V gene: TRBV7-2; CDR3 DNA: TGTGCCAGCAGCTTAGCCAGCGGGGTAACCTACGAGCAGTACTTC; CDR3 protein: CASSLASGVTYEQYF
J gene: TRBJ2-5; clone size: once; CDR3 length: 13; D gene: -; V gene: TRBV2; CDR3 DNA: TGTGCCAGCTCCGGGACTGTAAAAGAGACCCAGTACTTC; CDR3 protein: CASSGTVKETQYF
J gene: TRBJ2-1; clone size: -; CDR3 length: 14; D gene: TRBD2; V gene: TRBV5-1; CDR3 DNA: TGCGCCAGCAACGGACTAGCGGGATACAATGAGCAGTTCTTC; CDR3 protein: CASNGLAGYNEQFF
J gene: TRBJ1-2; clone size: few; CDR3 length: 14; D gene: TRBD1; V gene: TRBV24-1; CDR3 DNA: TGTGCCACCAGTGACTCGGACAGGGACAATGGCTACACCTTC; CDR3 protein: CATSDSDRDNGYTF
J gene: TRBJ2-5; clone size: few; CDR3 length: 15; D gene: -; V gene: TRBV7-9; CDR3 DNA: TGTGCCAGCAGTCCACGGGGGGCTGTATTGGAGACCCAGTACTTC; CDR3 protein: CASSPRGAVLETQYF
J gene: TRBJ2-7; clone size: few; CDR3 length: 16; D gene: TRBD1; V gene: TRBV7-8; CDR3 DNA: TGTGCCAGCAGCTTAGGCTTCCCGGGACAGGCCTACGAGCAGTACTTC; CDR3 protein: CASSLGFPGQAYEQYF
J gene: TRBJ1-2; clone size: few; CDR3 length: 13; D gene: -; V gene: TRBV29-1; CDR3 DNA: TGCAGCGTTTCTGGGGAAGGGCACTATGGCTACACCTTC; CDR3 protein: CSVSGEGHYGYTF
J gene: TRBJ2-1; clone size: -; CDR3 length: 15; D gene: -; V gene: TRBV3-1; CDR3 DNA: TGTGCCAGCAGCCAAAATCCTAGCAGTGGCTATGAGCAGTTCTTC; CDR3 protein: CASSQNPSSGYEQFF
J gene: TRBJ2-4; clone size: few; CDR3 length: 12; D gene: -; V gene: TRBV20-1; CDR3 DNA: TGCACCGGTGGACTAGCCAAAAACATTCAGTACTTC; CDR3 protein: CTGGLAKNIQYF
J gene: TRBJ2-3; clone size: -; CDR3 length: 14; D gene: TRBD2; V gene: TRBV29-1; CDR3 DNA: TGCAGCGTTGAGTCCCTAGCGGGGGGGGTAGGGCAGTATTTT; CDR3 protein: CSVESLAGGVGQYF
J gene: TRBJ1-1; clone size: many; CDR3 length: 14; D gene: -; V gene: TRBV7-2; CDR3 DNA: TGTGCCAGCAGCCCAAAAAGGGCGAACACTGAAGCTTTCTTT; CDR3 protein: CASSPKRANTEAFF
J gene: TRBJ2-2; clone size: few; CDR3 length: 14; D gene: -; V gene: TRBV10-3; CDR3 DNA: TGTGCCATCAGAGGAAGACAGGTTTTCGGGGAGCTGTTTTTT; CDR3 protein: CAIRGRQVFGELFF
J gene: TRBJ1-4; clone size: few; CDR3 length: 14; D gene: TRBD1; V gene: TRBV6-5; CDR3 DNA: TGTGCCAGCAGTTACAGAGGGGGCGAGGAAAAACTGTTTTTT; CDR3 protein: CASSYRGGEEKLFF
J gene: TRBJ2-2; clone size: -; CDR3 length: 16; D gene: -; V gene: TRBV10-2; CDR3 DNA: TGCGCCAGCAGTGGGTTAACTAGCACGAACACCGGGGAGCTGTTTTTT; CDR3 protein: CASSGLTSTNTGELFF
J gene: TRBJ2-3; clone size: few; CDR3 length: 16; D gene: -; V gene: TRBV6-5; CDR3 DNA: TGTGCCAGCAGTTACATTCCGAGGGTTGGTGATATTACGCAGTATTTT; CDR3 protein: CASSYIPRVGDITQYF
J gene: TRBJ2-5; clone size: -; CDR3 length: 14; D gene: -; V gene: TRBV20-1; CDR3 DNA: TGCAGTGCCAGAAACCCGACTAGGACGGAGACCCAGTACTTC; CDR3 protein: CSARNPTRTETQYF